This record looks at one TCR beta chain sequence and its context. The antigen is not known. Researchers sequenced unsorted PBMC DNA using ten immunoSEQ deep assay plates. Assay: immunoSEQ multiplex PCR; the TCRdb copy retains only in-frame clones and omits some. The sample yields more than 400,000 clones, roughly 80% seen once. V lost 3 bases to trimming and J lost 1 base; unmatched junction nucleotides: 2. Germline values: CDR1 SGHAT, CDR2 FQDESV (reference sequence). The CDR3 is made up of 14 amino acids. The data originate from a study of shared clonotypes between healthy human individuals. Findings and caveats of the study: Represented diversity, genetic and exposure-history alike, was limited by few donors.

The clonotype comes from a woman aged 40 to 50 in good health. Some clones in this sample may be carry-over from other donors' samples. Sequencing input: PBMCs. This rearrangement joins TRBV11-1 to TRBJ1-1; the match to TRBD1 covers 7 bases. CDR3 nucleotides: TGTGCCAGCAGCTTGAACAGGGGGAACACTGAAGCTTTCTTT. It is translated as CASSLNRGNTEAFF.